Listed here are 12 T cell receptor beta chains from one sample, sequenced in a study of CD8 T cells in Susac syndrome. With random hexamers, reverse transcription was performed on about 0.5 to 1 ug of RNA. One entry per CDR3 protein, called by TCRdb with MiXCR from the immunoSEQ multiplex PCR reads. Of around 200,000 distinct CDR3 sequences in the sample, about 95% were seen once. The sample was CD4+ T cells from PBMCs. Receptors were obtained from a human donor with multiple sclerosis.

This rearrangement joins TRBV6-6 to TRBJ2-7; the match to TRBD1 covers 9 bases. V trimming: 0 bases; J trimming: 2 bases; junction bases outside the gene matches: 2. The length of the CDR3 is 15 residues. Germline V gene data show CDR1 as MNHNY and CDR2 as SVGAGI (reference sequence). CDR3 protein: CASSYSDRGPYEQYF. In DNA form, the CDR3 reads TGTGCCAGCAGTTACTCGGACAGGGGACCCTACGAGCAGTACTTC.

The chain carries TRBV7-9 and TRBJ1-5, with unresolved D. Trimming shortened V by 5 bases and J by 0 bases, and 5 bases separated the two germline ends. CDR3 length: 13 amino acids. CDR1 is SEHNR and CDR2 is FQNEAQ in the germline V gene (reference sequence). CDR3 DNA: TGTGCCAGCAGCGATATTAGCAATCAGCCCCAGCATTTT. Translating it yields CASSDISNQPQHF.

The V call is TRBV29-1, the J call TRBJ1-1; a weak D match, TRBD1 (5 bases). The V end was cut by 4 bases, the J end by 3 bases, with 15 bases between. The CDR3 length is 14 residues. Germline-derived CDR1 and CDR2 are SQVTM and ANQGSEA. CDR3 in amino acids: CSVVPPGVDTEAFF. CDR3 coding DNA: TGCAGCGTTGTCCCCCCGGGGGTGGACACTGAAGCTTTCTTT.

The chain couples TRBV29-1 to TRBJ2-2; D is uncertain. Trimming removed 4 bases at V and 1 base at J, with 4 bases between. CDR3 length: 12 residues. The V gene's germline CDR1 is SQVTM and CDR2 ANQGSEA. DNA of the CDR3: TGCAGCGTTGCAGAGAACACCGGGGAGCTGTTTTTT. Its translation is CSVAENTGELFF.

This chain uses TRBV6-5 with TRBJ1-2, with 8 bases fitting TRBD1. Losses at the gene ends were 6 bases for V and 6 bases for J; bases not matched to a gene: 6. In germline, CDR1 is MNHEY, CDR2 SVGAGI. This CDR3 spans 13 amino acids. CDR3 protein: CASSQTGVHGYTF. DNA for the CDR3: TGTGCCAGCAGCCAGACAGGGGTCCATGGCTACACCTTC.

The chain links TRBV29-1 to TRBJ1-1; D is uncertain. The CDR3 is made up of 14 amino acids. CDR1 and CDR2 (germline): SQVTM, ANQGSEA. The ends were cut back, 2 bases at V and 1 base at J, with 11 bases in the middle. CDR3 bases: TGCAGCGTTGAATTCCGACGGGCGAACACTGAAGCTTTCTTT. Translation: CSVEFRRANTEAFF.

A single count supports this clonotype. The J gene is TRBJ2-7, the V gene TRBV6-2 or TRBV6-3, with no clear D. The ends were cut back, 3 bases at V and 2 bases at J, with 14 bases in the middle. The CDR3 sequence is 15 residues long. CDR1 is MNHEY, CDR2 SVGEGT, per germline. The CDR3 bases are TGTGCCAGCAGTTATAAGGACCCTAGGACCTACGAGCAGTACTTC. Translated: CASSYKDPRTYEQYF.

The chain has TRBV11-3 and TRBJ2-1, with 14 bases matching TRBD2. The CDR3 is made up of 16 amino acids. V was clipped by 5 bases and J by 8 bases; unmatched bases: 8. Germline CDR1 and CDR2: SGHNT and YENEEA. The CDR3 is CASSPRTSGGYHEQFF. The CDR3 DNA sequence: TGTGCCAGCAGCCCGCGGACTAGCGGGGGGTATCATGAGCAGTTCTTC.

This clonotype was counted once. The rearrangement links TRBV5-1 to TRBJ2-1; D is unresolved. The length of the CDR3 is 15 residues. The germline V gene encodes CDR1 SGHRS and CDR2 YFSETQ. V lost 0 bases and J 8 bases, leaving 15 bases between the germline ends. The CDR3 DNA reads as TGCGCCAGCAGCTTGGTTGGGCTAGGTTTGCATGAGCAGTTCTTC. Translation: CASSLVGLGLHEQFF. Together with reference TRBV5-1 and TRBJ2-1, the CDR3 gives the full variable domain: KAGVTQTPRYLIKTRGQQVTLSCSPISGHRSVSWYQQTPGQGLQFLFEYFSETQRNKGNFPGRFSGRQFSNSRSEMNVSTLELGDSALYLCASSLVGLGLHEQFFGPGTRLTVL.

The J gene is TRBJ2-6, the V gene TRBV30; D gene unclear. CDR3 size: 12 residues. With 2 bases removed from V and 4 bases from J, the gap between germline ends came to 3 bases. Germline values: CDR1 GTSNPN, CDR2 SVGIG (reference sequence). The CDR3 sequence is CAWSRGANVLTF. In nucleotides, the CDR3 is TGTGCCTGGAGTAGGGGGGCCAACGTCCTGACTTTC.

This CDR3 is CASSQAPGIGGYGGYTF. Here the CDR3 DNA reads TGTGCCAGCAGCCAAGCACCAGGAATTGGGGGGTATGGTGGCTACACCTTC. The gene calls are TRBV4-2 and TRBJ1-2, with D possibly TRBD1 on 5 matching bases. Germline-derived CDR1 and CDR2 are LGHNA and YNFKEQ. Trimming removed 1 base at V and 7 bases at J, with 22 bases between. The CDR3 covers 17 residues.

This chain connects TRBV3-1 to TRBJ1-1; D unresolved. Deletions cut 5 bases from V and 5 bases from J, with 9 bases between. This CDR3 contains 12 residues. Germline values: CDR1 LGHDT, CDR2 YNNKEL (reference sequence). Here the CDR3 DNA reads TGTGCCAGCAGCGTTCCGGGGACTGAAGCTTTCTTT. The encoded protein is CASSVPGTEAFF.